This is a list of T cell receptor beta chains from one sample in a study of cytomegalovirus exposure and HLA in healthy donors. TCRdb's table, derived via immunoSEQ multiplex PCR, lists solely in-frame clones and lacks some. Among about 89,000 clones listed, around nine tenths were seen once. Material for sequencing was PBMCs. The receptors stem from a man aged 30-40 years in good health and CMV-seropositive. Both conserved end residues are part of each CDR3. D genes are given only for firm matches. Not all rows give a size; the values are once, few, many and, for expanded clones, a class.

J gene: TRBJ1-1; clone size: few; V gene: TRBV19; D gene: .; CDR3 protein: CASRRTEMNTEAFF; CDR3 DNA: TGTGCCAGTAGGAGGACAGAGATGAACACTGAAGCTTTCTTT
J gene: TRBJ2-1; clone size: few; V gene: TRBV29-1; D gene: TRBD1; CDR3 protein: CSGGQERGEQFF; CDR3 DNA: TGCAGCGGTGGACAGGAACGTGGTGAGCAGTTCTTC
J gene: TRBJ1-3; clone size: .; V gene: TRBV19; D gene: .; CDR3 protein: CASTAQGLGNTIYF; CDR3 DNA: TGTGCCAGTACCGCACAGGGCCTTGGAAACACCATATATTTT
J gene: TRBJ2-1; clone size: .; V gene: TRBV14; D gene: .; CDR3 protein: CASSEGLRWDEQFF; CDR3 DNA: TGTGCCAGCAGCGAAGGACTACGGTGGGATGAGCAGTTCTTC
J gene: TRBJ2-1; clone size: .; V gene: TRBV9; D gene: TRBD2; CDR3 protein: CASSATSGPYNEQFF; CDR3 DNA: TGTGCCAGCAGCGCCACTAGCGGCCCTTACAATGAGCAGTTCTTC
J gene: TRBJ1-6; clone size: .; V gene: TRBV5-1; D gene: .; CDR3 protein: CASRDSNSPLHF; CDR3 DNA: TGCGCCAGCAGGGACAGTAATTCACCCCTCCACTTT
J gene: TRBJ2-7; clone size: .; V gene: TRBV30; D gene: TRBD1; CDR3 protein: CAWRELSRTGGYEQYF; CDR3 DNA: TGTGCCTGGAGAGAACTCAGCAGGACAGGGGGGTACGAGCAGTACTTC
J gene: TRBJ1-3; clone size: .; V gene: TRBV9; D gene: .; CDR3 protein: CASSVGGGVGNTIYF; CDR3 DNA: TGTGCCAGCAGCGTAGGCGGGGGGGTAGGAAACACCATATATTTT
J gene: TRBJ1-4; clone size: .; V gene: TRBV4-2; D gene: TRBD1; CDR3 protein: CASSQDKDRALEKLFF; CDR3 DNA: TGTGCCAGCAGCCAAGATAAGGACAGGGCTCTTGAAAAACTGTTTTTT
J gene: TRBJ2-7; clone size: .; V gene: TRBV5-1; D gene: .; CDR3 protein: CASSYTGLEQYF; CDR3 DNA: TGCGCCAGCAGCTATACAGGGCTCGAGCAGTACTTC
J gene: TRBJ1-5; clone size: .; V gene: TRBV6-5; D gene: TRBD1; CDR3 protein: CASSTGVANQPQHF; CDR3 DNA: TGTGCCAGCAGTACAGGGGTGGCCAATCAGCCCCAGCATTTT
J gene: TRBJ2-5; clone size: .; V gene: TRBV12-1; D gene: .; CDR3 protein: CASSFEPPAGYQETQYF; CDR3 DNA: TGTGCCAGCAGCTTTGAACCCCCGGCCGGGTACCAAGAGACCCAGTACTTC
J gene: TRBJ2-5; clone size: .; V gene: TRBV5-1; D gene: .; CDR3 protein: CASSLGPRFIQETQYF; CDR3 DNA: TGCGCCAGCAGCTTGGGGCCCAGATTTATCCAAGAGACCCAGTACTTC
J gene: TRBJ1-1; clone size: .; V gene: TRBV19; D gene: TRBD1; CDR3 protein: CASSGQGNTEAFF; CDR3 DNA: TGTGCCAGTAGTGGACAGGGGAACACTGAAGCTTTCTTT
J gene: TRBJ2-2; clone size: once; V gene: TRBV11-2; D gene: .; CDR3 protein: CASSPTQGAVTGELFF; CDR3 DNA: TGTGCCAGCAGCCCAACTCAAGGGGCCGTCACCGGGGAGCTGTTTTTT
J gene: TRBJ2-7; clone size: .; V gene: TRBV7-9; D gene: .; CDR3 protein: CASSLQGGSYEQYF; CDR3 DNA: TGTGCCAGCAGCTTACAGGGGGGTTCCTACGAGCAGTACTTC
J gene: TRBJ2-2; clone size: .; V gene: TRBV19; D gene: .; CDR3 protein: CASSIWADTRAGELFF; CDR3 DNA: TGTGCCAGTAGTATATGGGCGGACACCCGGGCCGGGGAGCTGTTTTTT
J gene: TRBJ2-1; clone size: once; V gene: TRBV6-4; D gene: TRBD1; CDR3 protein: CASSDGTAYNEQFF; CDR3 DNA: TGTGCCAGCAGTGACGGGACAGCCTACAATGAGCAGTTCTTC
J gene: TRBJ2-3; clone size: .; V gene: TRBV6-1; D gene: .; CDR3 protein: CAIRTVATDTQYF; CDR3 DNA: TGTGCCATCAGGACCGTAGCCACAGATACGCAGTATTTT
J gene: TRBJ1-5; clone size: .; V gene: TRBV6-4; D gene: TRBD1; CDR3 protein: CASSLGTGINQPQHF; CDR3 DNA: TGTGCCAGCAGTCTCGGGACAGGGATCAATCAGCCCCAGCATTTT
J gene: TRBJ2-2; clone size: .; V gene: TRBV9; D gene: TRBD2; CDR3 protein: CASSVVAGANTGELFF; CDR3 DNA: TGTGCCAGCAGCGTAGTTGCGGGAGCGAACACCGGGGAGCTGTTTTTT
J gene: TRBJ2-2; clone size: .; V gene: TRBV18; D gene: .; CDR3 protein: CASSLGEFTGELFF; CDR3 DNA: TGTGCCAGCTCACTGGGCGAGTTCACCGGGGAGCTGTTTTTT